Each of the 11 T cell receptor beta chains below was sequenced from the same sample in a study of blood T cell repertoires in COVID-19. Some clones are missing from TCRdb's copy, which holds only in-frame ones; the method was immunoSEQ multiplex PCR. The data show more than 65,000 clones, 65% to 85% seen once. Input material: peripheral blood. Receptor source: a man in his fifties or sixties with acute or convalescent COVID-19.

The CDR3 loop is CASSPRSPYNEQFF. CDR3 nucleotides: TGTGCCAGCAGCCCCCGAAGCCCCTACAATGAGCAGTTCTTC. This chain uses TRBV7-9 with TRBJ2-1; the D is unclear. The CDR3 totals 14 residues. The germline V gene has CDR1 SEHNR and CDR2 FQNEAQ (reference sequence). Trimming took 5 bases from V and 2 from J, leaving 10 bases between them.

The chain links TRBV2 to TRBJ1-2, with 7 nucleotides matching TRBD1. J gave up 0 bases and V 4 bases, and 11 bases lay outside the gene matches. CDR3 length: 17 amino acids. From germline, CDR1 is SNHLY and CDR2 FYNNEI. This CDR3 reads CASSVVMTGMTNYGYTF. CDR3 DNA sequence: TGTGCCAGCAGTGTAGTGATGACAGGGATGACTAACTATGGCTACACCTTC. The variable domain in full, with the rest retrieved from reference TRBV2 and TRBJ1-2, is EPEVTQTPSHQVTQMGQEVILRCVPISNHLYFYWYRQILGQKVEFLVSFYNNEISEKSEIFDDQFSVERPDGSNFTLKIRSTKLEDSAMYFCASSVVMTGMTNYGYTFGSGTRLTVV.

The V and J genes are TRBV6-5 and TRBJ2-7, with TRBD2 as a possible D gene (7 bases). CDR3 size: 14 residues. With 6 bases removed from V and 6 bases from J, the gap between germline ends came to 18 bases. Germline V gene lookup returns CDR1 MNHEY and CDR2 SVGAGI. Here the CDR3 DNA reads TGTGCCAGCAGAACGTCGGGGAGGGGGTCCGAGCAGTACTTC. It specifies CASRTSGRGSEQYF.

The V call is TRBV10-2, the J call TRBJ1-5; D is possibly TRBD1 (5 bases). CDR1 is WSHSY and CDR2 is SAAADI in the germline V gene. The ends were cut back, 5 bases at V and 0 bases at J, with 11 bases in the middle. The CDR3 covers 15 residues. The CDR3 nucleotides are TGCGCCAGCAGTTGGGGCAGGACTAGCAATCAGCCCCAGCATTTT. Protein: CASSWGRTSNQPQHF.

The J gene is TRBJ2-7, the V gene TRBV19; TRBD1 is a possible D gene (5 bases). Deletions cut 3 bases from V and 2 bases from J, with 14 bases between. The V gene's germline CDR1 is LNHDA and CDR2 SQIVND (reference sequence). This CDR3 comprises 15 residues. In DNA, the CDR3 is TGTGCCAGTAGTATTAATCCCAGGGCAACCTACGAGCAGTACTTC. Protein product: CASSINPRATYEQYF.

The chain uses TRBV4-2 and TRBJ1-6; TRBD1 is a possible D gene (6 bases). Germline assignment: CDR1 LGHNA and CDR2 YNFKEQ. This CDR3 comprises 16 residues. Trimming pared 0 bases from V and 8 bases from J, leaving 14 bases between. The CDR3: CASSQEGTRADSPLHF. Written as DNA, the CDR3 is TGTGCCAGCAGCCAAGAGGGGACAAGGGCGGATTCACCCCTCCACTTT.

Only a few counts were recorded for this clone. At the DNA level, this CDR3 is encoded by other sequences in the same sample as well. The genes are TRBV5-1 and TRBJ2-3; 8 bases match TRBD1. J was trimmed by 3 bases and V by 0 bases; bases with no gene match: 9. The length of the CDR3 is 17 residues. CDR1 is SGHRS and CDR2 is YFSETQ in the germline V gene. Here the CDR3 reads CASSLGHRDRSTDTQYF. CDR3 coding DNA: TGCGCCAGCAGCTTGGGACACCGGGACAGGTCGACAGATACGCAGTATTTT.

The chain employs TRBV9 and TRBJ2-1; 12 bases align to TRBD2. This CDR3 is 16 amino acids long. Germline CDR1 SGDLS, CDR2 YYNGEE. After removal of 1 base from V and 4 bases from J, the junction contained 3 bases not matched to a gene. Here the CDR3 DNA reads TGTGCCAGCAGCGTACTAGCGGGGGGGTGGTACAATGAGCAGTTCTTC. Residues: CASSVLAGGWYNEQFF.

The chain carries TRBV7-9 and TRBJ2-1, with 8 nucleotides matching TRBD2. V gave up 1 base and J gave up 0 bases; unmatched junction bases: 5. From germline, CDR1 is SEHNR and CDR2 FQNEAQ (reference sequence). This CDR3 region has 17 residues. The CDR3 reads CASSLVERGSSYNEQFF. CDR3 sequence (DNA): TGTGCCAGCAGCTTAGTTGAGCGGGGGAGCTCCTACAATGAGCAGTTCTTC.

The chain joins TRBV6-5 to TRBJ2-1; 14 bases are a match to TRBD2. CDR1 is MNHEY and CDR2 is SVGAGI in the germline V gene. Trimming at V came to 6 bases and at J to 6 bases, leaving 4 bases not matched to a gene. The CDR3 contains 15 residues. The CDR3 region is CASRGTSGGTNEQFF. DNA of the CDR3: TGTGCCAGCAGGGGGACTAGCGGGGGAACCAATGAGCAGTTCTTC.

This chain connects TRBV2 to TRBJ2-5; 8 bases map to TRBD2. Germline V CDR1 and CDR2: SNHLY, FYNNEI. This CDR3 comprises 13 residues. J lost 5 bases, V lost 10 bases, and 9 bases had no gene match. CDR3 region: CATNPGGRETQYF. CDR3 sequence (DNA): TGTGCCACCAACCCGGGGGGGAGGGAGACCCAGTACTTC.